The following is a T cell receptor (beta chain) sequence with its context. In TCRdb, the 5' RACE reads were re-called with MiXCR into one record per CDR3 protein. The data hold 13,000 or so distinct CDR3 sequences, with less than 25% observed a single time. Germline CDR1 reads SGHRS; CDR2 reads YFSETQ. The CDR3 has 15 residues. V lost 3 bases and J lost 0, with 7 bases in between. Sequenced sample: naive CD4+ T cells sorted from blood. Subset reported: naive CD4+ T cells, CD4+CD45RA+CD25-. The TCR sequence derives from a female donor with breast cancer. The chain carries TRBV5-1 and TRBJ2-6, with D possibly being TRBD1 (6 bases). CDR3: CASSWTVSGANVLTF. In DNA, the CDR3 is TGCGCCAGCAGCTGGACAGTCTCTGGGGCCAACGTCCTGACTTTC.